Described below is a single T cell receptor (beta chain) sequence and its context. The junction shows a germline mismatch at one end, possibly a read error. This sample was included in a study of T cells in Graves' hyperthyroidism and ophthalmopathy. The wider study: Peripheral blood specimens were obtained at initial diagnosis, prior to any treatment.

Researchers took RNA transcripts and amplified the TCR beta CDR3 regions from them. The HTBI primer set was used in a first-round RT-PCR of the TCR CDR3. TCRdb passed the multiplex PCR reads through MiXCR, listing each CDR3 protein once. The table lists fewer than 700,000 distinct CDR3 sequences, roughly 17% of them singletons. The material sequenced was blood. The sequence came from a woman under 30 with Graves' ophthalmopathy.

The CDR3 loop reads CASNLPPQETQYF. As DNA, the CDR3 is TGTGCCAGCAACTTACCCCCTCAAGAGACCCAGTACTTC. The chain employs TRBV7-9 and TRBJ2-5; D ambiguous. The CDR3 loop spans 13 amino acids. Looked up from germline, CDR1 is SEHNR and CDR2 is FQNEAQ (reference sequence).